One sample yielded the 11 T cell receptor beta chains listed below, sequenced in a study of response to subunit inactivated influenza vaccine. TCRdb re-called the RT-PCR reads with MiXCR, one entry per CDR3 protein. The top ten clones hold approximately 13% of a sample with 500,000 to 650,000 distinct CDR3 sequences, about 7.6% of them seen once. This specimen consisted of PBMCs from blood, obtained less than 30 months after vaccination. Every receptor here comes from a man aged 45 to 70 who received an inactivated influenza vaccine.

The CDR3 nucleotides read TGTGCCAGCAGCTGGGTGGGGCGGGGGGCCGACAATGAGCAGTTCTTC. Protein product: CASSWVGRGADNEQFF. This chain joins TRBV5-4 and TRBJ2-1, with 8 bases that match TRBD2. After removal of 3 bases from V and 5 bases from J, the junction contained 10 bases not matched to a gene. CDR3 length: 16 amino acids. The germline gives CDR1 SGHNT, CDR2 YYREEE (reference sequence).

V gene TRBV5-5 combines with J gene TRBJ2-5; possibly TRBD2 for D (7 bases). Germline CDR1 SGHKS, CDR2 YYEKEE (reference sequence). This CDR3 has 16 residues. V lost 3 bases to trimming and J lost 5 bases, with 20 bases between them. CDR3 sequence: CASSSYPRGRVETQYF. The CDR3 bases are TGTGCCAGCAGCTCATACCCGCGGGGGCGCGTGGAGACCCAGTACTTC.

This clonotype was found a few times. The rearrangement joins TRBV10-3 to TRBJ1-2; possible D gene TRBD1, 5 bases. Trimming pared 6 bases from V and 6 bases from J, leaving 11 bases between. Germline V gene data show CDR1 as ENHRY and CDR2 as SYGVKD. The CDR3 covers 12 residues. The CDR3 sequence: CAIRGTGDGYTF. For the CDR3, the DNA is TGTGCCATCAGGGGGACGGGGGATGGCTACACCTTC.

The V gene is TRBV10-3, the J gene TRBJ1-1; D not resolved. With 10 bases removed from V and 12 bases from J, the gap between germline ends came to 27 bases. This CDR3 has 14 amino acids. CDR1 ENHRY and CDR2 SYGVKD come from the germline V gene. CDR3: CASTPLSLGGETFF. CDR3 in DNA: TGTGCCAGCACCCCGCTCAGCCTGGGCGGGGAAACTTTCTTT.

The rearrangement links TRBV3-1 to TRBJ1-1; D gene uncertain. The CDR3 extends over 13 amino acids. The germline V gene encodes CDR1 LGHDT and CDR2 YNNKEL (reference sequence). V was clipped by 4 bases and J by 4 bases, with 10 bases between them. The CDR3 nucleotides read TGTGCCAGCAGCCCGCGGAGTTTCACTGAAGCTTTCTTT. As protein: CASSPRSFTEAFF.

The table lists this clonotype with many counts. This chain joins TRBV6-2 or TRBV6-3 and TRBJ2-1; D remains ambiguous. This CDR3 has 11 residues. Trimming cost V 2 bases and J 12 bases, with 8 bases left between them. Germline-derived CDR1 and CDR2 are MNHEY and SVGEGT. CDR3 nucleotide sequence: TGTGCCAGCAGTTACAACTCTGGGCAGTTCTTC. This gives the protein CASSYNSGQFF.

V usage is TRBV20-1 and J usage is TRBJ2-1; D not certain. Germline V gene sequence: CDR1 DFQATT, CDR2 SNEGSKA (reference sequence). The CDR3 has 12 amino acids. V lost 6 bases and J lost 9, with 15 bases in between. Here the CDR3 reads CSAPNWGTEQFF. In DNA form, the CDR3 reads TGCAGTGCCCCAAATTGGGGTACTGAGCAGTTCTTC.

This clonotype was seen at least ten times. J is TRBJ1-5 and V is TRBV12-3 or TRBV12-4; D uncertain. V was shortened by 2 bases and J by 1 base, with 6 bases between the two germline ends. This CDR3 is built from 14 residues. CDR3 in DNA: TGTGCCAGCAGTTTATCAGAAAGCAATCAGCCCCAGCATTTT. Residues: CASSLSESNQPQHF.

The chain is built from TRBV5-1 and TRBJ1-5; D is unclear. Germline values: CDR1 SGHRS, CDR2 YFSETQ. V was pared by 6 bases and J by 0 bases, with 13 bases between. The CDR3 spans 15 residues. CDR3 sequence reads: CASKPDQISNQPQHF. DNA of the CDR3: TGCGCCAGCAAGCCCGATCAAATTAGCAATCAGCCCCAGCATTTT.

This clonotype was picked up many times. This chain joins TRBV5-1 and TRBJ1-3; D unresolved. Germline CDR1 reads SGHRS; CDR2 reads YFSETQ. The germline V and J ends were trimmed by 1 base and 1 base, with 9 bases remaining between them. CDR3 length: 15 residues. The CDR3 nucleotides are TGCGCCAGCAGCTTGCGCCCGGAGTCTGGAAACACCATATATTTT. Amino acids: CASSLRPESGNTIYF.

The CDR3, as DNA: TGTGCCATCAGTGGACTAGCGGGAGGACAAGAGACCCAGTACTTC. Amino acid sequence: CAISGLAGGQETQYF. The chain links TRBV10-3 to TRBJ2-5; TRBD2 matches 13 bases. After removal of 4 bases from V and 2 bases from J, the junction contained 1 base not matched to a gene. Germline-derived CDR1 and CDR2 are ENHRY and SYGVKD. This CDR3 comprises 15 residues.